The sequence of this TCR beta chain was determined in a study of blood T cells in healthy people across ages. The authors ran a second PCR of about 7 to 12 cycles using a sample-barcoded 5' primer and a J-beta primer mix. TCRdb independently ran MiXCR on the 5' RACE reads; one entry per CDR3 protein. The sample holds some 1.5 million distinct CDR3 sequences, approximately 42% seen once. Looked up from germline, CDR1 is SEHNR and CDR2 is FQNEAQ (reference sequence). J was trimmed by 3 bases and V by 3 bases; bases with no gene match: 7. This CDR3 is built from 18 residues. Sequencing used blood. The chain carries TRBV7-9 and TRBJ2-2; 13 bases align to TRBD2. The source of this sequence is a woman aged 18-29 years in good health. DNA of the CDR3: TGTGCCAGCAGCTTTCCACTAGCGGGAGGGCCCCACACCGGGGAGCTGTTTTTT. This encodes CASSFPLAGGPHTGELFF.